This record concerns one T cell receptor beta chain sequence. The antigen is not known. These data belong to a study of Ad26.COV2.S vaccination and SARS-CoV-2 variants. Study in general: A participant enrolled in the COV1001 Ad26.COV2.S trial arm provided the sample. Study results and caveats: Post-vaccination breadth of spike-specific CD8+ and CD4+ T cell responses was reportedly substantial.

Sequenced by immunoSEQ multiplex PCR; TCRdb stores in-frame clones only, minus some. Here the sample spans 400,000 to 500,000 clones, 80% to 90% being singletons. The CDR3 runs to 13 residues. Germline-derived CDR1 and CDR2 are SNHLY and FYNNEI. Trimming cost V 8 bases and J 4 bases, with 14 bases left between them. Treatment: 15 to 20 received Ad26.COV2.S at low or high dose, single or two shots; several received placebo; per-sample allocation not given. On day 63 after the first injection, vaccine and placebo recipients gave samples. Whoever gave the sample was an adult aged 18-55 years in Boston. This sequence joins TRBV2 and TRBJ1-2, with a possible D match to TRBD1 (5 bases). The material was peripheral blood, obtained in a trial of Ad26.COV2.S vaccine versus placebo. This TCR came from a person aged 18-60 years who received the Ad26.COV2.S COVID-19 vaccine or a placebo. The CDR3 is CASERGFLYGYTF. The CDR3 DNA reads as TGTGCCAGCGAGAGGGGATTTCTCTATGGCTACACCTTC.